Presented here are 25 T cell receptor beta chains from one specimen sequenced in a study of blood T cell repertoires in COVID-19. Clones were read by immunoSEQ multiplex PCR, and TCRdb kept only the in-frame ones, dropping some. The sample lists fewer than 250,000 clones; 85% to 90% were seen once. Sequenced material: peripheral blood. These receptors were collected from a man aged 50 to 59 with COVID-19, enrolled during active disease.

This clone was observed a single time. The chain links TRBV19 to TRBJ2-5; the match to TRBD2 covers 12 bases. In germline, CDR1 is LNHDA, CDR2 SQIVND (reference sequence). J gave up 5 bases and V 3 bases, and 7 bases lay outside the gene matches. The CDR3 runs 16 residues. The DNA for the CDR3 is TGTGCCAGTAGTATGGCTAGCGGGGGGGCCCTGGAGACCCAGTACTTC. It translates to CASSMASGGALETQYF.

The chain couples TRBV5-4 to TRBJ1-1; D might be TRBD1 (6 bases). The CDR3 covers 15 residues. V was shortened by 1 base and J by 6 bases, with 16 bases between the two germline ends. Germline V gives CDR1 SGHNT, CDR2 YYREEE (reference sequence). The CDR3 DNA is TGTGCCAGCAGCTTGCCGGGGGGGCGTTATCCTGAAGCTTTCTTT. As protein: CASSLPGGRYPEAFF.

The rearrangement joins TRBV28 to TRBJ1-2, with D perhaps matching TRBD1 (6 bases). This CDR3 has 14 amino acids. Trimming shortened V by 6 bases and J by 7 bases, and 18 bases separated the two germline ends. CDR1 and CDR2 from the germline V gene are MDHEN and SYDVKM. The CDR3 reads CASSPNRAVRGYTF. CDR3 bases: TGTGCCAGCAGCCCTAACAGGGCGGTACGTGGCTACACCTTC.

This clone was detected once. This chain connects TRBV6-4 to TRBJ2-7; 9 bases are shared with TRBD1. The CDR3 is made up of 13 amino acids. The germline V gene encodes CDR1 MRHNA and CDR2 SNTAGT. V dropped 8 bases and J dropped 6; count of bases not matched to a gene: 8. The CDR3: CASSGTGTGEQYF. In DNA, the CDR3 is TGTGCCAGCTCCGGGACAGGGACCGGCGAGCAGTACTTC.

The chain joins TRBV30 to TRBJ2-7; 9 nucleotides agree with TRBD1. The CDR3 length is 18 residues. Per germline, CDR1 GTSNPN and CDR2 SVGIG (reference sequence). Trimming at V came to 0 bases and at J to 2 bases, leaving 14 bases not matched to a gene. Here the CDR3 DNA reads TGTGCCTGGAGTGTAAACCCCGTCCTCAGGGACAGGGCCTACGAGCAGTACTTC. This translates into CAWSVNPVLRDRAYEQYF.

This clone came up once. The V call is TRBV21-1, the J call TRBJ2-7; the table's D call of TRBD1 was not tested on the DNA. TRBV21-1 is a pseudogene. This CDR3 has 15 amino acids. CDR3 amino acids: CASSKEGQDSYEQYF. The CDR3 DNA reads TGTGCCAGCAGCAAAGAAGGACAGGATTCCTACGAGCAGTACTTC.

Note on this clone: Other DNA sequences in the sample encode the same CDR3. The rearrangement links TRBV18 to TRBJ2-7; 10 nucleotides line up with TRBD1. After removal of 3 bases from V and 2 bases from J, the junction contained 1 base not matched to a gene. The CDR3 contains 14 residues. Germline values: CDR1 KGHSH, CDR2 LQKENI. The CDR3 loop reads CASSPGQGTYEQYF. In nucleotides, the CDR3 is TGTGCCAGCTCACCGGGACAGGGGACCTACGAGCAGTACTTC. Together with reference TRBV18 and TRBJ2-7, the CDR3 gives the full variable domain: NAGVMQNPRHLVRRRGQEARLRCSPMKGHSHVYWYRQLPEEGLKFMVYLQKENIIDESGMPKERFSAEFPKEGPSILRIQQVVRGDSAAYFCASSPGQGTYEQYFGPGTRLTVT.

The J gene is TRBJ2-3, the V gene TRBV20-1; D is undetermined. The CDR3 consists of 11 residues. V lost 6 bases, J lost 4 bases, and 8 bases lay in between. Germline CDR1 reads DFQATT; CDR2 reads SNEGSKA (reference sequence). The CDR3 spells CSAYSADTQYF. The CDR3 bases are TGCAGTGCGTATAGTGCAGATACGCAGTATTTT.

The rearrangement uses TRBV9 and TRBJ2-1, with a tentative D call TRBD1 (5 bases). The V gene lost 0 bases and the J gene lost 1 base, with 11 bases spanning the gap. The CDR3 covers 16 residues. The germline CDR1 and CDR2 sequences are SGDLS and YYNGEE. The CDR3 DNA is TGTGCCAGCAGCGTAGGGGGCAGCTCGTCCTACAATGAGCAGTTCTTC. This gives the protein CASSVGGSSSYNEQFF.

This clone appeared a few times. The chain's CDR3 is CASSSSTGTANNEQFF. Here the CDR3 DNA reads TGTGCCAGCAGCTCCTCGACCGGGACAGCGAACAATGAGCAGTTCTTC. The V gene is TRBV11-1, the J gene TRBJ2-1; TRBD1 agrees at 7 bases. From germline, CDR1 is SGHAT and CDR2 FQDESV (reference sequence). With 4 bases clipped from V and 5 bases from J, the junction kept 11 bases outside the gene matches. The CDR3 is 16 amino acids.

This sequence joins TRBV5-6 and TRBJ2-2, with D uncertain. Germline CDR1 reads SGHDT; CDR2 reads YYEEEE. This CDR3 region has 14 residues. The ends were cut back, 4 bases at V and 5 bases at J, with 12 bases in the middle. CDR3 sequence reads: CASSSTWATGELFF. The CDR3 DNA follows: TGTGCCAGCAGCAGCACGTGGGCGACCGGGGAGCTGTTTTTT. Based on the CDR3 plus reference TRBV5-6 and TRBJ2-2, the full variable domain is DAGVTQSPTHLIKTRGQQVTLRCSPKSGHDTVSWYQQALGQGPQFIFQYYEEEERQRGNFPDRFSGHQFPNYSSELNVNALLLGDSALYLCASSSTWATGELFFGEGSRLTVL.

The chain has TRBV10-3 and TRBJ1-6; 7 bases fit TRBD1. J was trimmed by 7 bases and V by 3 bases; bases with no gene match: 18. The germline CDR1 and CDR2 sequences are ENHRY and SYGVKD. The CDR3 is 19 residues long. CDR3 sequence reads: CAISDPLDRDPIRNSPLHF. CDR3 DNA: TGTGCCATCAGTGACCCCCTAGACAGGGACCCTATTAGGAATTCACCCCTCCACTTT.

The chain uses TRBV27 and TRBJ2-7; 9 bases are shared with TRBD1. The length of the CDR3 is 14 residues. V dropped 6 bases and J dropped 4; count of bases not matched to a gene: 7. Looked up from germline, CDR1 is MNHEY and CDR2 is SMNVEV (reference sequence). CDR3: CASRPTGQGYEQYF. DNA for the CDR3: TGTGCCAGCAGACCAACGGGACAGGGTTACGAGCAGTACTTC.

The V call is TRBV2, the J call TRBJ1-1; 7 positions match TRBD1. This CDR3 has 14 amino acids. Germline lookup yields CDR1 SNHLY and CDR2 FYNNEI. Germline trimming cut 6 bases from V and 6 bases from J; bases unmatched to any gene: 10. The CDR3 protein is CASRGQPVFSEAFF. The DNA for the CDR3 is TGTGCCAGCAGGGGACAGCCCGTTTTTTCTGAAGCTTTCTTT.

The chain combines TRBV6-5 with TRBJ2-5, with 8 bases matching TRBD1. The V gene end was trimmed by 0 bases and the J gene end by 4 bases; junction bases not matched to a gene: 7. The CDR3 runs 16 residues. Germline assignment: CDR1 MNHEY and CDR2 SVGAGI. CDR3 sequence: CASSYSGTGEIETQYF. The CDR3 nucleotides read TGTGCCAGCAGTTACTCGGGGACAGGAGAGATAGAGACCCAGTACTTC.

V and J are TRBV19 and TRBJ2-6; 10 bases are a match to TRBD1. The length of the CDR3 is 18 residues. Germline assignment: CDR1 LNHDA and CDR2 SQIVND (reference sequence). The junction had 7 bases not matched to a gene; V was cut back by 3 bases and J by 2 bases. The CDR3 sequence is CASSIRTGGLPGANVLTF. As DNA, the CDR3 is TGTGCCAGTAGTATTAGGACAGGGGGACTACCTGGGGCCAACGTCCTGACTTTC.

The table lists this clone with a count of one. The V call is TRBV9, the J call TRBJ2-7; 7 nucleotides match TRBD1. This CDR3 is 13 amino acids long. CDR1 and CDR2 (germline): SGDLS, YYNGEE. The V and J ends lost 3 bases and 2 bases, in that order; junction bases with no gene match: 2. The CDR3 here is CASSAGTAYEQYF. The CDR3 nucleotides are TGTGCCAGCAGCGCCGGGACAGCCTACGAGCAGTACTTC.

CDR3 in amino acids: CASSIEPRSNQPQHF. The DNA for the CDR3 is TGTGCCAGTAGTATAGAACCGCGTAGCAATCAGCCCCAGCATTTT. The V and J genes are TRBV19 and TRBJ1-5; D unclear. The CDR3 covers 15 residues. The V gene lost 0 bases and the J gene lost 0 bases, with 6 bases spanning the gap. Per the germline V gene, CDR1 is LNHDA and CDR2 is SQIVND (reference sequence).

The chain combines TRBV20-1 with TRBJ2-2; the D gene is possibly TRBD1 (6 bases). Germline CDR1 and CDR2: DFQATT and SNEGSKA (reference sequence). The CDR3 contains 13 residues. V lost 3 bases, J lost 6 bases, and 11 bases lay in between. The DNA of the CDR3 is TGCAGTGCTAGTAGGGGGTCAGCCGGGGAGCTGTTTTTT. It specifies CSASRGSAGELFF.

The V and J genes are TRBV19 and TRBJ1-5; perhaps TRBD1 as D (5 bases). Germline-derived CDR1 and CDR2 are LNHDA and SQIVND (reference sequence). The CDR3 is made up of 16 amino acids. V was cut by 1 base and J by 3 bases, with 13 bases left in between. Here the CDR3 reads CASSIGTTILNQPQHF. CDR3 in DNA: TGTGCCAGTAGTATAGGGACAACGATACTCAATCAGCCCCAGCATTTT.

The CDR3 here is CASSLEGTGGLSGNTIYF. The CDR3 bases are TGTGCCAGCAGCTTAGAGGGGACAGGGGGCCTCTCTGGAAACACCATATATTTT. The chain has TRBV7-9 and TRBJ1-3; 12 bases match TRBD1. Germline V gene data show CDR1 as SEHNR and CDR2 as FQNEAQ (reference sequence). The ends lost 1 base at V and 0 bases at J; junction bases unmatched: 4. This CDR3 is 18 amino acids long.

This clone was seen a single time. The rearrangement joins TRBV4-3 to TRBJ2-3; D ambiguous. The CDR3 has 14 amino acids. The germline V and J ends were trimmed by 4 bases and 0 bases, with 8 bases remaining between them. Germline lookup yields CDR1 LGHNA and CDR2 YSLEER. The CDR3 DNA reads TGCGCCAGCAGCCCCCTCGGGAGCACAGATACGCAGTATTTT. Its translation is CASSPLGSTDTQYF.

The chain recombines TRBV29-1 with TRBJ1-1; 9 nucleotides match TRBD1. CDR3 length: 12 amino acids. CDR1 and CDR2 from the germline V gene are SQVTM and ANQGSEA. With V trimmed by 7 bases and J by 6 bases, 6 bases remained unmatched. CDR3 coding DNA: TGCAGCGACACGGGACAGGGACCTGAAGCTTTCTTT. This codes for CSDTGQGPEAFF. Full variable domain (missing parts from reference TRBV29-1 and TRBJ1-1): SAVISQKPSRDICQRGTSLTIQCQVDSQVTMMFWYRQQPGQSLTLIATANQGSEATYESGFVIDKFPISRPNLTFSTLTVSNMSPEDSSIYLCSDTGQGPEAFFGQGTRLTVV.

In its sample, this clone was seen once. V gene TRBV3-1 (or the pseudogene TRBV3-2) combines with J gene TRBJ2-1, with 7 bases lining up with TRBD2. This CDR3 is built from 17 residues. The V gene's germline CDR1 is LGHDT and CDR2 YNNKEL (reference sequence). With 0 bases clipped from V and 1 base from J, the junction kept 6 bases outside the gene matches. The CDR3 nucleotides read TGTGCCAGCAGCCAAGATCAGTGGGAGGGGTCCTACAATGAGCAGTTCTTC. It is translated as CASSQDQWEGSYNEQFF.

The rearrangement uses TRBV19 and TRBJ2-7, with TRBD2 identical over 10 bases. The CDR3 consists of 15 residues. V lost 10 bases and J lost 4; bases outside the gene matches: 13. Germline V gene sequence: CDR1 LNHDA, CDR2 SQIVND (reference sequence). The CDR3 loop is CATGRSSGSFYEQYF. The CDR3, as DNA: TGTGCCACCGGGCGATCTAGCGGGAGTTTTTACGAGCAGTACTTC.